These T cell receptor beta chains were read from a single sample in a study of post-analysis software for immune sequencing data. From the PCR reads, TCRdb called clonotypes with MiXCR, one entry per CDR3 protein. This table has more than 450,000 distinct CDR3 sequences, roughly 34% appearing once. Specimen: blood. The receptors stem from a girl between 2 and 17 years old with multiple sclerosis. Both conserved end residues are part of each CDR3. D genes are given only for firm matches. Only some rows state a clone size, as once, few, many or a class for expanded clones.

V gene: TRBV12-3/TRBV12-4; J gene: TRBJ2-1; clone size: few; D gene: -; CDR3 protein: CASSPTLRPNEQFF; CDR3 DNA: TGTGCCAGCAGTCCCACCCTTAGGCCCAATGAGCAGTTCTTC
V gene: TRBV5-1; J gene: TRBJ1-1; clone size: few; D gene: -; CDR3 protein: CAREDRDTEAFF; CDR3 DNA: TGCGCCAGAGAGGACAGAGACACTGAAGCTTTCTTT
V gene: TRBV29-1; J gene: TRBJ2-5; clone size: -; D gene: -; CDR3 protein: CSHRAGETQYF; CDR3 DNA: TGCAGCCACAGGGCAGGAGAGACCCAGTACTTC
V gene: TRBV29-1; J gene: TRBJ2-5; clone size: many; D gene: -; CDR3 protein: CSLQGSETQYF; CDR3 DNA: TGCAGCTTACAGGGCTCGGAGACCCAGTACTTC
V gene: TRBV10-3; J gene: TRBJ2-5; clone size: -; D gene: TRBD1; CDR3 protein: CAISERDREPQETQYF; CDR3 DNA: TGTGCCATCAGTGAACGGGACAGGGAGCCCCAAGAGACCCAGTACTTC
V gene: TRBV20-1; J gene: TRBJ1-5; clone size: -; D gene: TRBD1; CDR3 protein: CSAVDRGNQPQHF; CDR3 DNA: TGCAGTGCTGTGGACAGGGGTAATCAGCCCCAGCATTTT
V gene: TRBV11-2; J gene: TRBJ1-5; clone size: -; D gene: -; CDR3 protein: CASSLGRGFGNQPQHF; CDR3 DNA: TGTGCCAGCAGCTTAGGTCGGGGGTTTGGCAATCAGCCCCAGCATTTT
V gene: TRBV7-2; J gene: TRBJ2-3; clone size: few; D gene: -; CDR3 protein: CASRSGGTDTQYF; CDR3 DNA: TGTGCCAGCCGCTCCGGGGGAACAGATACGCAGTATTTT
V gene: TRBV19; J gene: TRBJ2-1; clone size: -; D gene: TRBD2; CDR3 protein: CASKSSGGPIPFF; CDR3 DNA: TGTGCCAGTAAAAGTAGCGGGGGCCCGATTCCGTTCTTC
V gene: TRBV20-1; J gene: TRBJ2-7; clone size: few; D gene: TRBD2; CDR3 protein: CSATGGLAGGRPYEQYF; CDR3 DNA: TGCAGTGCTACAGGGGGCCTAGCGGGGGGCCGCCCCTACGAGCAGTACTTC
V gene: TRBV6-5; J gene: TRBJ2-1; clone size: -; D gene: -; CDR3 protein: CASSYTDSNEQFF; CDR3 DNA: TGTGCCAGCAGTTACACGGACAGCAATGAGCAGTTCTTC
V gene: TRBV7-9; J gene: TRBJ2-3; clone size: few; D gene: TRBD2; CDR3 protein: CASSFLRTSGGTDTQYF; CDR3 DNA: TGTGCCAGCAGCTTCCTAAGGACTAGCGGGGGCACAGATACGCAGTATTTT
V gene: TRBV5-1; J gene: TRBJ1-2; clone size: few; D gene: -; CDR3 protein: CASSLAGERGTGYGYTF; CDR3 DNA: TGCGCCAGCAGCTTGGCCGGAGAAAGGGGTACGGGCTATGGCTACACCTTC
V gene: TRBV21-1; J gene: TRBJ1-1; clone size: -; D gene: -; CDR3 protein: CASTEVEGPTNTEAFF; CDR3 DNA: TGTGCCAGCACCGAGGTGGAGGGCCCCACGAACACTGAAGCTTTCTTT
V gene: TRBV9; J gene: TRBJ2-1; clone size: few; D gene: -; CDR3 protein: CASSKSLDEQFF; CDR3 DNA: TGTGCCAGCAGCAAAAGTTTGGATGAGCAGTTCTTC
V gene: TRBV12-3/TRBV12-4; J gene: TRBJ2-3; clone size: -; D gene: TRBD2; CDR3 protein: CASSLRLAGSPDTQYF; CDR3 DNA: TGTGCCAGCAGTCTTCGACTAGCGGGGTCCCCAGATACGCAGTATTTT
V gene: TRBV5-1; J gene: TRBJ2-5; clone size: -; D gene: -; CDR3 protein: CASSRGAGGSLQETQYF; CDR3 DNA: TGCGCCAGCAGCCGGGGTGCAGGGGGGTCCCTCCAAGAGACCCAGTACTTC
V gene: TRBV7-9; J gene: TRBJ2-1; clone size: few; D gene: TRBD2; CDR3 protein: CASSSSGVYNEQFF; CDR3 DNA: TGTGCCAGCAGCTCTAGCGGGGTTTACAATGAGCAGTTCTTC
V gene: TRBV10-3; J gene: TRBJ2-3; clone size: few; D gene: -; CDR3 protein: CAISAGTDTQYF; CDR3 DNA: TGTGCCATCAGCGCCGGGACAGATACGCAGTATTTT
V gene: TRBV5-1; J gene: TRBJ2-1; clone size: -; D gene: TRBD1; CDR3 protein: CASSLDGTGRGDNEQFF; CDR3 DNA: TGCGCCAGCAGCTTGGATGGGACAGGGCGGGGAGACAATGAGCAGTTCTTC
V gene: TRBV3-1; J gene: TRBJ2-3; clone size: -; D gene: -; CDR3 protein: CASSRFGDPGSTQYF; CDR3 DNA: TGTGCCAGCAGCCGGTTTGGGGATCCCGGGTCTACGCAGTATTTT
V gene: TRBV20-1; J gene: TRBJ2-7; clone size: few; D gene: -; CDR3 protein: CSASPPVGIYEQYF; CDR3 DNA: TGCAGTGCTAGCCCCCCAGTGGGGATCTACGAGCAGTACTTC
V gene: TRBV20-1; J gene: TRBJ1-5; clone size: -; D gene: -; CDR3 protein: CSASEGVDQPQHF; CDR3 DNA: TGCAGTGCTAGCGAGGGGGTTGATCAGCCCCAGCATTTT
V gene: TRBV5-1; J gene: TRBJ2-1; clone size: -; D gene: -; CDR3 protein: CASSLAQSVHNEQFF; CDR3 DNA: TGCGCCAGCAGCTTGGCCCAGTCCGTGCACAATGAGCAGTTCTTC
V gene: TRBV7-2; J gene: TRBJ2-6; clone size: -; D gene: -; CDR3 protein: CASSFSAGANVLTF; CDR3 DNA: TGTGCCAGCAGCTTCAGCGCTGGGGCCAACGTCCTGACTTTC
V gene: TRBV20-1; J gene: TRBJ1-2; clone size: -; D gene: -; CDR3 protein: CSARDPGGHYGYTF; CDR3 DNA: TGCAGTGCTAGAGATCCCGGGGGGCACTATGGCTACACCTTC
V gene: TRBV6-5; J gene: TRBJ2-3; clone size: many; D gene: -; CDR3 protein: CASSWGTQTSTDTQYF; CDR3 DNA: TGTGCCAGCAGTTGGGGGACACAAACTAGCACAGATACGCAGTATTTT
V gene: TRBV5-1; J gene: TRBJ2-3; clone size: few; D gene: -; CDR3 protein: CASSLQGLRTDTQYF; CDR3 DNA: TGCGCCAGCAGCTTGCAGGGATTGAGGACAGATACGCAGTATTTT